Below, 23 T cell receptor beta chains from the same sample are listed, as sequenced in a study of blood T cell repertoires in COVID-19. Using immunoSEQ multiplex PCR, the repertoire was profiled, and TCRdb retains in-frame clones only, with some absent. The sample yields about 180,000 clones, about 86% seen once. The sample comprised peripheral blood. The receptors stem from a man between 65 and 80 years old with active or convalescent COVID-19.

This clone appeared a single time. The rearrangement links TRBV18 to TRBJ2-5; 9 positions match TRBD1. Germline trimming cut 6 bases from V and 5 bases from J; bases unmatched to any gene: 13. The germline V gene has CDR1 KGHSH and CDR2 LQKENI. The CDR3 runs to 16 residues. The CDR3 DNA reads as TGTGCCAGCTCCCTACGACAGGGGGTCTCCGGGGAGACCCAGTACTTC. Its protein is CASSLRQGVSGETQYF.

The chain joins TRBV18 to TRBJ2-3, with D perhaps TRBD1 (7 bases). The CDR3 is made up of 16 amino acids. With 3 bases removed from V and 3 bases from J, the gap between germline ends came to 16 bases. Germline V gene lookup returns CDR1 KGHSH and CDR2 LQKENI. CDR3 nucleotide sequence: TGTGCCAGCTCACCGAGAAGACAGGGAGGTACAGATACGCAGTATTTT. Translation: CASSPRRQGGTDTQYF.

This chain connects TRBV6-2 or TRBV6-3 to TRBJ2-7; TRBD1 agrees at 11 bases. Per the germline V gene, CDR1 is MNHEY and CDR2 is SVGEGT. Losses at the gene ends were 2 bases for V and 3 bases for J; bases not matched to a gene: 9. The CDR3 is made up of 17 amino acids. CDR3 in DNA: TGTGCCAGCAGTTACCGGGTTGGACAGGGGGCGCGCTACGAGCAGTACTTC. Translated, it gives CASSYRVGQGARYEQYF.

The chain carries TRBV18 and TRBJ2-7; 7 nucleotides match TRBD1. This CDR3 region has 14 residues. V was pared by 2 bases and J by 3 bases, with 4 bases of the junction left unmatched. Germline CDR1 is KGHSH and CDR2 is LQKENI. CDR3: CASSPNGQDYEQYF. The CDR3 coding sequence is TGTGCCAGCTCACCAAACGGACAGGACTACGAGCAGTACTTC.

V is TRBV27 and J is TRBJ2-2; D possibly corresponds to TRBD2 (7 bases). V dropped 7 bases and J dropped 3 bases, with 15 bases sitting between them. This CDR3 has 15 residues. The germline V gene encodes CDR1 MNHEY and CDR2 SMNVEV (reference sequence). In DNA form, the CDR3 reads TGTGCCAGCACCTGGCAGGGGAGGGACACCGGGGAGCTGTTTTTT. This gives the protein CASTWQGRDTGELFF.

V and J are TRBV6-4 and TRBJ1-1, with 8 bases aligning to TRBD1. V was clipped by 6 bases and J by 6 bases; unmatched bases: 9. Germline CDR1 and CDR2: MRHNA and SNTAGT. The CDR3 is 14 amino acids. CDR3 DNA sequence: TGTGCCAGCAGAAGGACAGGGCTGGGTGCTGAAGCTTTCTTT. This gives the protein CASRRTGLGAEAFF.

The chain uses TRBV14 and TRBJ1-2; D is possibly TRBD1 (6 bases). V lost 3 bases to trimming and J lost 2 bases, with 19 bases between them. The CDR3 is 17 residues long. The V gene's germline CDR1 is SGHDN and CDR2 FVKESK. The chain's CDR3 is CASSHYWMGQVNYGYTF. DNA for the CDR3: TGTGCCAGCAGCCACTATTGGATGGGACAAGTGAACTATGGCTACACCTTC.

DNA of the CDR3: TGTGCCAGCAGTTCCTCCACCGGGACAGGGTTGGGCGGCTACACCTTC. Translated: CASSSSTGTGLGGYTF. The chain carries TRBV28 and TRBJ1-2; 9 positions agree with TRBD1. V lost 4 bases and J lost 8; bases outside the gene matches: 14. CDR1 is MDHEN, CDR2 SYDVKM, per germline. The CDR3 length is 16 residues.

The gene calls are TRBV6-5 and TRBJ2-7; 10 nucleotides match TRBD2. This CDR3 is built from 15 residues. From germline, CDR1 is MNHEY and CDR2 SVGAGI. The junction had 7 bases not matched to a gene; V was cut back by 6 bases and J by 2 bases. The CDR3 region has the DNA TGTGCCAGCAGGGGAGCTACTAGCGGGACCTACGAGCAGTACTTC. It encodes CASRGATSGTYEQYF.

The sample holds one count of this clone. V gene TRBV7-8 combines with J gene TRBJ1-1; weak D call: TRBD1 (5 bases). Germline V gives CDR1 SGHVS, CDR2 FQNEAQ. This CDR3 is built from 13 residues. Trimming shortened V by 1 base and J by 7 bases, and 10 bases separated the two germline ends. CDR3 DNA sequence: TGTGCCAGCAGCTTAGTGGGGCAGCTTGAAGCTTTCTTT. Protein product: CASSLVGQLEAFF.

The rearrangement links TRBV19 to TRBJ1-1, with 7 bases identical to TRBD1. V shed 5 bases, J shed 0 bases, and the junction held 9 bases outside the gene matches. The germline gives CDR1 LNHDA, CDR2 SQIVND (reference sequence). The CDR3 consists of 16 residues. The CDR3 loop is CASSGPGTAMNTEAFF. In nucleotides, the CDR3 is TGTGCCAGTAGTGGACCCGGGACAGCCATGAACACTGAAGCTTTCTTT.

This clone was seen a single time. V and J are TRBV7-9 and TRBJ1-2; D not certain. CDR1 is SEHNR, CDR2 FQNEAQ, per germline (reference sequence). V was trimmed by 5 bases and J by 8 bases, leaving 12 bases between them. The CDR3 contains 12 residues. The DNA for the CDR3 is TGTGCCAGCAGCCTCGAAACGGGAGGCTACACCTTC. Amino acid sequence: CASSLETGGYTF.

V and J are TRBV3-1 (or the pseudogene TRBV3-2) and TRBJ1-6; D call uncertain. Per germline, CDR1 LGHDT and CDR2 YNNKEL (reference sequence). CDR3 length: 14 residues. Trimming left V 4 bases short and J 9 bases short, with 13 bases between. CDR3 region: CASSPPGSTSPLHF. CDR3 in DNA: TGTGCCAGCAGCCCCCCCGGGTCGACTTCACCCCTCCACTTT.

The genes are TRBV14 and TRBJ2-7, with a weak D call TRBD1 (5 bases). This CDR3 contains 14 residues. Germline lookup yields CDR1 SGHDN and CDR2 FVKESK. V lost 3 bases and J 5 bases, leaving 14 bases between the germline ends. CDR3 amino acids: CASSQGPESHEQYF. The CDR3 nucleotides are TGTGCCAGCAGCCAGGGGCCCGAATCCCACGAGCAGTACTTC.

This clone was seen once. The chain combines TRBV6-2 or TRBV6-3 with TRBJ2-7; TRBD1 matches at 8 bases. With V trimmed by 2 bases and J by 0 bases, 6 bases remained unmatched. The CDR3 runs 16 residues. Germline loops: CDR1 MNHEY, CDR2 SVGEGT. CDR3 loop: CASSYEGDRSSYEQYF. Here the CDR3 DNA reads TGTGCCAGCAGTTACGAGGGGGACAGGAGCTCCTACGAGCAGTACTTC.

The chain carries TRBV29-1 and TRBJ1-3; D call uncertain. V lost 8 bases, J lost 4 bases, and 12 bases lay in between. This CDR3 has 12 residues. Looked up from germline, CDR1 is SQVTM and CDR2 is ANQGSEA. The CDR3: CSSRGFGNTIYF. The CDR3 region has the DNA TGCAGCTCCAGAGGGTTCGGAAACACCATATATTTT.

The chain is built from TRBV27 and TRBJ1-1, with 7 bases fitting TRBD1. Germline-derived CDR1 and CDR2 are MNHEY and SMNVEV (reference sequence). V shed 5 bases and J 3 bases; nucleotides not matched to a gene: 9. The CDR3 is made up of 15 amino acids. DNA of the CDR3: TGTGCCAGCAGTAATGGACAGGACCGGGACACTGAAGCTTTCTTT. Translated, it gives CASSNGQDRDTEAFF.

The chain employs TRBV2 and TRBJ1-2; 10 bases match TRBD1. Germline loops: CDR1 SNHLY, CDR2 FYNNEI. The CDR3 consists of 14 residues. With V trimmed by 6 bases and J by 4 bases, 5 bases remained unmatched. The CDR3 loop is CASSRTGGAYGYTF. The DNA for the CDR3 is TGTGCCAGCAGCAGGACAGGGGGGGCCTATGGCTACACCTTC.

V gene TRBV6-5 combines with J gene TRBJ2-7; the match to TRBD1 covers 11 bases. V lost 10 bases and J lost 4; bases outside the gene matches: 6. The CDR3 sequence is 13 residues long. The germline V gene encodes CDR1 MNHEY and CDR2 SVGAGI. CDR3: CATMGTGGYEQYF. The CDR3 DNA reads as TGTGCCACCATGGGGACAGGGGGGTACGAGCAGTACTTC.

V and J are TRBV19 and TRBJ1-5; D unclear. The CDR3 runs 13 residues. CDR1 LNHDA and CDR2 SQIVND come from the germline V gene (reference sequence). V lost 5 bases and J lost 7, with 12 bases in between. CDR3 DNA sequence: TGTGCCAGTAGTGTCGGGAGCGGGCAGCCCCAGCATTTT. This codes for CASSVGSGQPQHF. Variable domain in full (rest from reference TRBV19 and TRBJ1-5): DGGITQSPKYLFRKEGQNVTLSCEQNLNHDAMYWYRQDPGQGLRLIYYSQIVNDFQKGDIAEGYSVSREKKESFPLTVTSAQKNPTAFYLCASSVGSGQPQHFGDGTRLSIL.

V gene TRBV11-2 combines with J gene TRBJ2-7, with 8 bases that match TRBD1. Trimming at V came to 5 bases and at J to 4 bases, leaving 7 bases not matched to a gene. This CDR3 comprises 14 residues. The germline V gene encodes CDR1 SGHAT and CDR2 FQNNGV. CDR3 protein: CASSGVRGLYEQYF. CDR3 sequence (DNA): TGTGCCAGCAGCGGCGTCAGGGGGCTTTACGAGCAGTACTTC.

The chain employs TRBV29-1 and TRBJ1-4, with D perhaps matching TRBD1 (5 bases). Trimming stripped 5 bases from V and 7 bases from J, with 17 bases between. The germline V gene encodes CDR1 SQVTM and CDR2 ANQGSEA. The CDR3 loop spans 14 amino acids. The DNA for the CDR3 is TGCAGCGTTCGAGAGGCAGGGCGACGTGAAAAACTGTTTTTT. This sequence encodes CSVREAGRREKLFF.

The genes are TRBV29-1 and TRBJ1-1, with D possibly TRBD1 on 6 matching bases. Between the trimmed V and J ends, which lost 7 bases and 5 bases, there was a span of 26 bases. CDR1 is SQVTM and CDR2 is ANQGSEA in the germline V gene. This CDR3 is built from 16 residues. The DNA for the CDR3 is TGCAGCGGCCGCGAAAATTACAGGGAGGGGAAGACTGAAGCTTTCTTT. It yields the protein CSGRENYREGKTEAFF.